What follows are 26 T cell receptor beta chains derived from one specimen sequenced in a study of technical replicates of blood from several donors. Profiled with immunoSEQ multiplex PCR; TCRdb holds only in-frame clones, not every one. Seen here are about 75,000 clones, around 92% observed once, and the top ten hold roughly 0.4%. Sequencing was performed on T cells isolated from PBMCs. These receptors were collected from a human donor in good health. Some clones in this sample may be carry-over from other donors' samples.

V gene TRBV19 combines with J gene TRBJ2-1; 13 positions agree with TRBD2. CDR1 is LNHDA and CDR2 is SQIVND in the germline V gene (reference sequence). Losses at the gene ends were 4 bases for V and 4 bases for J; bases not matched to a gene: 1. CDR3 length: 15 amino acids. The CDR3 DNA reads as TGTGCCAGTAGTACGACTAGCGGGGGGTACAATGAGCAGTTCTTC. It codes for CASSTTSGGYNEQFF.

The chain carries TRBV7-9 and TRBJ2-1, with unresolved D. This CDR3 comprises 17 residues. V lost 5 bases and J lost 2, with 19 bases in between. From germline, CDR1 is SEHNR and CDR2 FQNEAQ (reference sequence). CDR3 sequence reads: CASSPAVEKIPYNEQFF. DNA of the CDR3: TGTGCCAGCAGCCCCGCGGTGGAGAAGATCCCCTACAATGAGCAGTTCTTC.

The CDR3 region is CASSYWTSVGETQYF. For the CDR3, the DNA is TGTGCCAGCAGCTACTGGACTAGCGTTGGAGAGACCCAGTACTTC. The V and J genes are TRBV7-6 and TRBJ2-5; 9 bases align to TRBD2. The germline V gene encodes CDR1 SGHVS and CDR2 FNYEAQ. V shed 4 bases, J shed 4 bases, and the junction held 7 bases outside the gene matches. The CDR3 consists of 15 residues.

This sequence joins TRBV6-1 and TRBJ2-7; 11 nucleotides align to TRBD2. The CDR3 loop spans 17 amino acids. V shed 2 bases, J shed 3 bases, and the junction held 9 bases outside the gene matches. Germline CDR1 and CDR2: MNHNS and SASEGT. CDR3 protein: CASSEPLAGDFLYEQYF. CDR3 nucleotides: TGTGCCAGCAGTGAACCACTAGCGGGAGACTTTCTCTACGAGCAGTACTTC.

This clone was counted once. This sample also contains other DNA sequences that code for the same CDR3. The gene calls are TRBV6-1 and TRBJ1-1; D call uncertain. This CDR3 is 13 amino acids long. Deletions cut 6 bases from V and 11 bases from J, with 19 bases between. Germline CDR1 is MNHNS and CDR2 is SASEGT. The CDR3 DNA reads as TGTGCCAGCAGCCTACCTACTTACCGCGAGGCTTTCTTT. Protein: CASSLPTYREAFF.

The DNA of the CDR3 is TGTGCCAGCAGCTCCCAAACTAGCGGGATAAAGGGCACCGGGGAGCTGTTTTTT. This codes for CASSSQTSGIKGTGELFF. The rearrangement uses TRBV5-6 and TRBJ2-2; 10 nucleotides match TRBD2. Germline trimming cut 3 bases from V and 4 bases from J; bases unmatched to any gene: 12. This CDR3 has 18 residues. Germline V gene sequence: CDR1 SGHDT, CDR2 YYEEEE.

This chain joins TRBV19 and TRBJ2-1, with TRBD2 matching over 7 bases. CDR1 is LNHDA, CDR2 SQIVND, per germline (reference sequence). V shed 3 bases, J shed 3 bases, and the junction held 5 bases outside the gene matches. This CDR3 spans 15 amino acids. The CDR3 is CASSITLAGYNEQFF. The CDR3 nucleotides read TGTGCCAGTAGTATTACATTAGCGGGCTACAATGAGCAGTTCTTC. The entire variable domain, with the rest obtained from reference TRBV19 and TRBJ2-1, is as follows: DGGITQSPKYLFRKEGQNVTLSCEQNLNHDAMYWYRQDPGQGLRLIYYSQIVNDFQKGDIAEGYSVSREKKESFPLTVTSAQKNPTAFYLCASSITLAGYNEQFFGPGTRLTVL.

As DNA, the CDR3 is TGCGCCAGCAGCCAAGCGGGGTCAGGGGCCCAGTACTTC. This sequence encodes CASSQAGSGAQYF. V gene TRBV4-1 combines with J gene TRBJ2-5, with a possible D match to TRBD1 (6 bases). V was trimmed by 1 base and J by 9 bases, leaving 12 bases between them. The CDR3 is made up of 13 amino acids. The germline V gene has CDR1 MGHRA and CDR2 YSYEKL.

The chain is built from TRBV7-9 and TRBJ2-3; weak D call: TRBD2 (5 bases). The germline V gene encodes CDR1 SEHNR and CDR2 FQNEAQ (reference sequence). The CDR3 length is 12 residues. V lost 9 bases and J 4 bases, leaving 11 bases between the germline ends. CDR3 in DNA: TGTGCCAGTATAGAGGGCCCAGATACGCAGTATTTT. It is translated as CASIEGPDTQYF.

V and J are TRBV4-1 and TRBJ1-1; the D gene is possibly TRBD1 (5 bases). The CDR3 is 14 amino acids. The V gene's germline CDR1 is MGHRA and CDR2 YSYEKL. The V and J ends lost 4 bases and 1 base respectively, with 10 bases between them. CDR3 region: CASSRTQENTEAFF. CDR3 nucleotides: TGCGCCAGCAGCCGAACACAGGAGAACACTGAAGCTTTCTTT.

The chain employs TRBV5-1 and TRBJ2-5; 12 nucleotides align to TRBD2. The V gene end was trimmed by 0 bases and the J gene end by 5 bases; junction bases not matched to a gene: 5. From germline, CDR1 is SGHRS and CDR2 YFSETQ. The CDR3 is 16 amino acids. As DNA, the CDR3 is TGCGCCAGCAGCTTGGGACTAGCGGGAGACGTTGAGACCCAGTACTTC. It is translated as CASSLGLAGDVETQYF. Full variable domain (outside the CDR3, taken from reference TRBV5-1 and TRBJ2-5): KAGVTQTPRYLIKTRGQQVTLSCSPISGHRSVSWYQQTPGQGLQFLFEYFSETQRNKGNFPGRFSGRQFSNSRSEMNVSTLELGDSALYLCASSLGLAGDVETQYFGPGTRLLVL.

The CDR3 here is CASSYSRIHEQYF. CDR3 sequence (DNA): TGTGCCAGCAGTTACTCGAGGATCCACGAGCAGTACTTC. The chain carries TRBV6-5 and TRBJ2-7; unclear D gene. The germline gives CDR1 MNHEY, CDR2 SVGAGI. Trimming stripped 0 bases from V and 5 bases from J, with 8 bases between. CDR3 length equals 13 residues.

This chain uses TRBV19 with TRBJ1-2, with D possibly matching TRBD1 (6 bases). Germline V CDR1 and CDR2: LNHDA, SQIVND (reference sequence). V lost 7 bases, J lost 8 bases, and 14 bases lay in between. The CDR3 length is 12 residues. CDR3 loop: CASTTGPVGYTF. CDR3 DNA: TGTGCCAGTACTACAGGGCCAGTAGGCTACACCTTC.

This chain joins TRBV20-1 and TRBJ1-1; D gene ambiguous. Between the trimmed V and J ends, which lost 7 bases and 1 base, there was a span of 7 bases. The CDR3 spans 11 residues. Germline values: CDR1 DFQATT, CDR2 SNEGSKA (reference sequence). The CDR3 here is CSVERNTEAFF. DNA for the CDR3: TGCAGTGTAGAGAGGAACACTGAAGCTTTCTTT.

This clone came up a few times. J is TRBJ1-1 and V is TRBV30; D call uncertain. Trimming stripped 6 bases from V and 1 base from J, with 6 bases between. CDR1 is GTSNPN, CDR2 SVGIG, per germline (reference sequence). The CDR3 is 11 amino acids. The CDR3 DNA is TGTGCCTGCCTATGGAACACTGAAGCTTTCTTT. Amino acid sequence: CACLWNTEAFF.

This clone was observed once. This sequence joins TRBV19 and TRBJ2-7; 11 nucleotides line up with TRBD2. The germline V gene encodes CDR1 LNHDA and CDR2 SQIVND (reference sequence). The CDR3 totals 16 residues. V gave up 3 bases and J gave up 2 bases; unmatched junction bases: 6. CDR3 nucleotides: TGTGCCAGTAGTATCCCCCTAGCGGGGGGAGCCTACGAGCAGTACTTC. Protein: CASSIPLAGGAYEQYF.

The chain links TRBV10-3 to TRBJ2-5; 7 nucleotides agree with TRBD1. This CDR3 has 12 amino acids. Trimming at V came to 4 bases and at J to 4 bases, leaving 0 bases not matched to a gene. CDR1 is ENHRY and CDR2 is SYGVKD in the germline V gene. The chain's CDR3 is CAISGTGETQYF. The CDR3, as DNA: TGTGCCATCAGTGGGACAGGAGAGACCCAGTACTTC.

V and J are TRBV7-2 and TRBJ1-1; weak D call: TRBD1 (5 bases). CDR1 is SGHTA and CDR2 is FQGNSA in the germline V gene. V shed 5 bases and J shed 11 bases, with 15 bases lying between them. The CDR3 extends over 12 amino acids. The CDR3 loop is CASSPIGGGAFF. In nucleotides, the CDR3 is TGTGCCAGCAGCCCTATCGGTGGGGGGGCTTTCTTT.

The chain joins TRBV5-8 to TRBJ2-6; D perhaps matches TRBD1 (5 bases). Germline lookup yields CDR1 SGHTS and CDR2 YDEGEE. This CDR3 contains 15 residues. V dropped 3 bases and J dropped 3 bases, with 10 bases sitting between them. CDR3 nucleotide sequence: TGTGCCAGCAGCTCTGGACAACGTGGGGCCAACGTCCTGACTTTC. It yields the protein CASSSGQRGANVLTF.

This clone appeared a single time. The rearrangement uses TRBV11-2 and TRBJ2-7; 7 bases match TRBD2. Germline trimming cut 0 bases from V and 2 bases from J; bases unmatched to any gene: 4. CDR1 is SGHAT and CDR2 is FQNNGV in the germline V gene. This CDR3 has 15 amino acids. DNA for the CDR3: TGTGCCAGCAGCTTAGATCCTAGCGGAGCCTACGAGCAGTACTTC. This sequence encodes CASSLDPSGAYEQYF. The entire variable domain, with the rest obtained from reference TRBV11-2 and TRBJ2-7, is as follows: EAGVAQSPRYKIIEKRQSVAFWCNPISGHATLYWYQQILGQGPKLLIQFQNNGVVDDSQLPKDRFSAERLKGVDSTLKIQPAKLEDSAVYLCASSLDPSGAYEQYFGPGTRLTVT.

This rearrangement joins TRBV6-5 to TRBJ2-3; 11 positions match TRBD2. J lost 8 bases, V lost 6 bases, and 4 bases had no gene match. The CDR3 sequence is 13 residues long. Germline loops: CDR1 MNHEY, CDR2 SVGAGI. Here the CDR3 reads CASRLAGARTQYF. CDR3 in DNA: TGTGCCAGCAGACTAGCGGGGGCGCGTACGCAGTATTTT.

The V call is TRBV28, the J call TRBJ1-1; D ambiguous. CDR3 length: 14 amino acids. The germline V gene has CDR1 MDHEN and CDR2 SYDVKM. The germline V and J ends were trimmed by 6 bases and 0 bases, with 11 bases remaining between them. The CDR3 bases are TGTGCCAGCAGCCAGGCCCGTATGAACACTGAAGCTTTCTTT. It translates to CASSQARMNTEAFF.

The V gene is TRBV7-6, the J gene TRBJ2-7, with D perhaps matching TRBD1 (5 bases). Germline V gene sequence: CDR1 SGHVS, CDR2 FNYEAQ. The CDR3 covers 14 residues. Trimming pared 2 bases from V and 3 bases from J, leaving 11 bases between. CDR3: CASSLYGANYEQYF. CDR3 coding DNA: TGTGCCAGCAGCTTATATGGGGCCAACTACGAGCAGTACTTC.

This chain uses TRBV6-1 with TRBJ1-5; 12 nucleotides align to TRBD1. Per the germline V gene, CDR1 is MNHNS and CDR2 is SASEGT. This CDR3 spans 16 amino acids. Trimming cost V 3 bases and J 7 bases; bases outside gene matches: 7. CDR3 coding DNA: TGTGCCAGCAGTGACCCGGGACAGGGGGCCGGCCAGCCCCAGCATTTT. Protein product: CASSDPGQGAGQPQHF.

The chain is built from TRBV5-4 and TRBJ2-3; 10 nucleotides align to TRBD2. The length of the CDR3 is 14 residues. Trimming at V came to 1 base and at J to 11 bases, leaving 7 bases not matched to a gene. Germline V gives CDR1 SGHNT, CDR2 YYREEE (reference sequence). CDR3 nucleotide sequence: TGTGCCAGCAGCTTGTCCCTACTAGCGGGGTGGCAGTATTTT. Translation gives CASSLSLLAGWQYF.

V is TRBV10-3 and J is TRBJ1-3; 10 bases are shared with TRBD1. CDR1 ENHRY and CDR2 SYGVKD come from the germline V gene. With 6 bases clipped from V and 0 bases from J, the junction kept 11 bases outside the gene matches. CDR3 length equals 18 residues. The CDR3 coding sequence is TGTGCCATCAGGCCGGGACAGGGGTCGGTGAGCTCTGGAAACACCATATATTTT. Its translation: CAIRPGQGSVSSGNTIYF.